The source of this TCR beta chain is a study of technical replicates of blood from a few donors (dated by TCRdb to 2016 to 2017). Concerning this clone itself: This receptor's antigen is unknown. Base-call qualities are not available, and no considerably larger clone is one nucleotide away.

The library came from the immunoSEQ multiplex PCR assay. Not all clones reach the TCRdb copy of this immuneACCESS table, which keeps in-frame sequences only. Checked studies attribute under half of the gap to unresolved V genes and leave the rest unexplained. The sample yields roughly 71,000 clones; 92% were counted once. The top ten clones comprise approximately 0.37% of the sample. V and J lose 8 bases and 11 bases, and a span of 18 bases separates them. According to the germline V gene, CDR1 reads MNHNS and CDR2 reads SASEGT. There are 12 amino acids in the CDR3, from cysteine to phenylalanine inclusive. Solely the CDR3 DNA is kept, with 36 bases framed from the first base.

Recombination joined TRBV6-1 with TRBJ1-2; confidence is insufficient to name the D gene. The sample comprised T cells isolated from PBMCs. This TCR came from a human donor in good health. The CDR3 protein is CASGDWRYSYTF. The base sequence is TGTGCCAGCGGAGACTGGAGGTATTCGTACACCTTC.